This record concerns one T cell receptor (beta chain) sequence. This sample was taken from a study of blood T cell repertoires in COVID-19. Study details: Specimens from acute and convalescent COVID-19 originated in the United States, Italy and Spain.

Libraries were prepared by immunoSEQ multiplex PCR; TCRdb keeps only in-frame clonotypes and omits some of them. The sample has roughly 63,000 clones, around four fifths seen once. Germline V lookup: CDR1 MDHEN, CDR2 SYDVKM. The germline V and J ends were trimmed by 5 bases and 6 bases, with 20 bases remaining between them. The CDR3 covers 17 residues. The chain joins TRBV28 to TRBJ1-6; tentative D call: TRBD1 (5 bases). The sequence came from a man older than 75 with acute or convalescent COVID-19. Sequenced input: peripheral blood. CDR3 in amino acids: CASSPTTVAGLNSPLHF. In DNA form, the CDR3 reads TGTGCCAGCAGTCCAACCACCGTGGCAGGGCTTAATTCACCCCTCCACTTT. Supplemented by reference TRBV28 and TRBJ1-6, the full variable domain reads DVKVTQSSRYLVKRTGEKVFLECVQDMDHENMFWYRQDPGLGLRLIYFSYDVKMKEKGDIPEGYSVSREKKERFSLILESASTNQTSMYLCASSPTTVAGLNSPLHFGNGTRLTVT.